The next 27 T cell receptor beta chains were all read from a single sample in a study of T-cell reconstitution after alpha-beta-depleted transplantation in children. TCRbeta library construction was performed incorporating unique molecular identifiers. TCRdb re-derived calls from the PCR reads in MiXCR, one entry per CDR3 protein. There are 450,000 to 550,000 distinct CDR3 sequences in the sample; more than 9.5% occur only once, and 12% to 15% lies in the top ten. The sample in question was PBMCs, mostly from graft donor cells, obtained 180 days after TCRalphabeta/CD19-depleted stem cell transplant. Every receptor here comes from a female patient aged 2-15 years who had a stem cell transplant for aplastic anemia, so the T cells may come from the graft donor.

The table lists this clonotype with many counts. V usage is TRBV12-3 or TRBV12-4 and J usage is TRBJ1-1, with 8 bases fitting TRBD1. Trimming took 7 bases from V and 0 from J; bases not matched to a gene: 7. The CDR3 extends over 15 amino acids. The CDR3 sequence is CASTHTGGMNTEAFF. In nucleotides, the CDR3 is TGTGCCAGCACCCATACAGGGGGGATGAACACTGAAGCTTTCTTT.

This clonotype occurred a few times. The rearrangement uses TRBV7-3 and TRBJ2-6; D perhaps matches TRBD1 (5 bases). The germline V gene has CDR1 SGHTA and CDR2 FQGTGA. This CDR3 region has 15 residues. V gave up 5 bases and J gave up 4 bases, with 12 bases separating them. In DNA form, the CDR3 reads TGTGCCAGCAGCGATCAGGGTCCCGGGGCCAACGTCCTGACTTTC. Amino acid sequence: CASSDQGPGANVLTF. The full variable domain, its missing parts supplied by reference TRBV7-3 and TRBJ2-6, is GAGVSQTPSNKVTEKGKYVELRCDPISGHTALYWYRQSLGQGPEFLIYFQGTGAADDSGLPNDRFFAVRPEGSVSTLKIQRTERGDSAVYLCASSDQGPGANVLTFGAGSRLTVL.

The gene calls are TRBV30 and TRBJ2-7; possible D gene TRBD2, 5 bases. Between the trimmed V and J ends, which lost 5 bases and 4 bases, there was a span of 6 bases. The CDR3 has 10 amino acids. Germline loops: CDR1 GTSNPN, CDR2 SVGIG (reference sequence). CDR3 protein: CAWGLYEQYF. CDR3 coding DNA: TGTGCCTGGGGACTGTACGAGCAGTACTTC.

This clonotype was seen many times. This chain links TRBV29-1 with TRBJ2-2, with D perhaps matching TRBD1 (5 bases). Germline assignment: CDR1 SQVTM and CDR2 ANQGSEA. V dropped 4 bases and J dropped 2 bases, with 11 bases sitting between them. The CDR3 sequence is 14 residues long. CDR3 coding DNA: TGCAGCGTTGGGGGCAGGGAAAACACCGGGGAGCTGTTTTTT. Residues: CSVGGRENTGELFF.

V is TRBV12-3 or TRBV12-4 and J is TRBJ1-2, with D unclear. CDR3 length: 12 residues. Trimming removed 0 bases at V and 6 bases at J, with 5 bases between. CDR3 DNA sequence: TGTGCCAGCAGTTTAGCGCAGAATGGCTACACCTTC. Translating gives CASSLAQNGYTF.

This chain uses TRBV28 with TRBJ2-1; D possibly corresponds to TRBD2 (5 bases). V was cut by 7 bases and J by 8 bases, with 12 bases left in between. This CDR3 comprises 12 residues. In germline, CDR1 is MDHEN, CDR2 SYDVKM. The CDR3 protein is CASTAGNYEQFF. In DNA form, the CDR3 reads TGTGCCAGCACTGCCGGGAATTATGAGCAGTTCTTC.

This clonotype was seen a few times. The V and J genes are TRBV6-6 and TRBJ2-7, with a weak D call TRBD2 (5 bases). Germline V CDR1 and CDR2: MNHNY, SVGAGI (reference sequence). V gave up 8 bases and J gave up 2 bases, with 13 bases separating them. The CDR3 covers 13 residues. The CDR3 sequence is CASQDWITYEQYF. For the CDR3, the DNA is TGTGCCAGCCAGGACTGGATAACCTACGAGCAGTACTTC.

This clonotype appeared many times. The V call is TRBV20-1, the J call TRBJ2-7, with 8 bases identical to TRBD2. This CDR3 region has 16 residues. Per the germline V gene, CDR1 is DFQATT and CDR2 is SNEGSKA (reference sequence). The J segment lost 2 bases and the V segment lost 0 bases, leaving 9 bases of the junction unmatched. CDR3 loop: CSARDLSGSVTYEQYF. CDR3 bases: TGCAGTGCTAGAGATCTCAGCGGGAGTGTGACCTACGAGCAGTACTTC.

This clonotype has at least ten counts. The rearrangement links TRBV2 to TRBJ1-4; D may be TRBD1 (5 bases). The V and J ends lost 6 bases and 8 bases respectively, with 19 bases between them. Germline lookup yields CDR1 SNHLY and CDR2 FYNNEI. The CDR3 covers 15 residues. The CDR3 DNA reads TGTGCCAGCAGGGGGACCTTACCTTTGGGGGAAAAACTGTTTTTT. Translated: CASRGTLPLGEKLFF.

This clonotype has a single count. The rearrangement links TRBV4-3 to TRBJ2-3, with TRBD2 identical over 8 bases. V was clipped by 4 bases and J by 2 bases; unmatched bases: 11. The CDR3 contains 17 residues. CDR1 and CDR2 (germline): LGHNA, YSLEER. As DNA, the CDR3 is TGCGCCAGCAGCCCCCTCGGAGTTAGCGGGATCACAGATACGCAGTATTTT. Translation gives CASSPLGVSGITDTQYF.

The chain combines TRBV19 with TRBJ2-3; 7 nucleotides agree with TRBD1. The CDR3 spans 15 residues. V lost 0 bases to trimming and J lost 5 bases; unmatched junction nucleotides: 5. Germline CDR1 reads LNHDA; CDR2 reads SQIVND (reference sequence). The CDR3 nucleotides are TGTGCCAGTAGTATAGATCGGGACAGACGAGATACGCAGTATTTT. As protein: CASSIDRDRRDTQYF.

This clonotype appeared a few times. The V gene is TRBV7-3, the J gene TRBJ2-6, with no clear D. Germline CDR1 and CDR2: SGHTA and FQGTGA. The CDR3 extends over 13 amino acids. Trimming pared 3 bases from V and 4 bases from J, leaving 4 bases between. CDR3 residues: CASSFEGANVLTF. The CDR3 bases are TGTGCCAGCAGCTTTGAGGGGGCCAACGTCCTGACTTTC.

V gene TRBV28 combines with J gene TRBJ2-2; the match to TRBD1 covers 10 bases. CDR1 MDHEN and CDR2 SYDVKM come from the germline V gene. V was pared by 4 bases and J by 5 bases, with 4 bases of the junction left unmatched. CDR3 size: 15 residues. The CDR3 sequence is CASSWTGGGTGELFF. CDR3 coding DNA: TGTGCCAGCAGTTGGACAGGGGGAGGGACCGGGGAGCTGTTTTTT.

The rearrangement uses TRBV10-1 and TRBJ2-2, with D perhaps matching TRBD2 (5 bases). Germline V gene sequence: CDR1 WNHNN, CDR2 SYGVQD (reference sequence). The CDR3 loop spans 14 amino acids. V was cut by 7 bases and J by 5 bases, with 14 bases left in between. This CDR3 is CASNEGRATGELFF. In nucleotides, the CDR3 is TGCGCCAGCAACGAGGGCCGGGCGACCGGGGAGCTGTTTTTT.

This clonotype was observed at least ten times. The rearrangement joins TRBV7-9 to TRBJ2-3; D may match TRBD1 or TRBD2 (5 bases each). The CDR3 length is 15 residues. Trimming cost V 6 bases and J 6 bases, with 19 bases left between them. In germline, CDR1 is SEHNR, CDR2 FQNEAQ (reference sequence). This CDR3 is CASRSSGGTIDTQYF. DNA of the CDR3: TGTGCCAGCAGGAGCAGTGGGGGTACGATCGATACGCAGTATTTT.

The rearrangement links TRBV12-3 or TRBV12-4 to TRBJ2-7; D is unresolved. The V end was cut by 8 bases, the J end by 7 bases, with 3 bases between. The length of the CDR3 is 8 residues. The DNA for the CDR3 is TGTGCCAGCGGAGAGCAGTACTTC. This sequence encodes CASGEQYF.

Here the CDR3 reads CSATPLRGDSSYNEQFF. The CDR3 coding sequence is TGCAGTGCTACCCCTCTCCGGGGAGATAGCTCCTACAATGAGCAGTTCTTC. This sequence joins TRBV20-1 and TRBJ2-1; D might be TRBD2 (5 bases). Germline values: CDR1 DFQATT, CDR2 SNEGSKA (reference sequence). V lost 4 bases, J lost 0 bases, and 19 bases lay in between. CDR3 length: 17 residues.

The chain links TRBV19 to TRBJ2-1, with TRBD2 identical over 11 bases. J lost 2 bases, V lost 5 bases, and 14 bases had no gene match. This CDR3 has 19 residues. CDR1 and CDR2 from the germline V gene are LNHDA and SQIVND (reference sequence). CDR3 sequence: CASSFLSGRARGAYNEQFF. CDR3 bases: TGTGCCAGTAGTTTCCTTAGCGGGAGGGCCCGCGGTGCCTACAATGAGCAGTTCTTC.

This clonotype was observed a few times. The genes are TRBV13 and TRBJ2-7, with 7 positions matching TRBD2. Germline V gene lookup returns CDR1 PRHDT and CDR2 FYEKMQ (reference sequence). The length of the CDR3 is 16 residues. V lost 5 bases and J lost 9; bases outside the gene matches: 19. DNA for the CDR3: TGTGCCAGCAGCCTGGGGAGGGCGCTCCCTACGTTGGGGCAGTACTTC. The encoded protein is CASSLGRALPTLGQYF. Variable domain in full (rest from reference TRBV13 and TRBJ2-7): AAGVIQSPRHLIKEKRETATLKCYPIPRHDTVYWYQQGPGQDPQFLISFYEKMQSDKGSIPDRFSAQQFSDYHSELNMSSLELGDSALYFCASSLGRALPTLGQYFGPGTRLTVT.

The J gene is TRBJ2-7, the V gene TRBV20-1; D gene unclear. The CDR3 consists of 16 residues. Looked up from germline, CDR1 is DFQATT and CDR2 is SNEGSKA (reference sequence). Trimming left V 1 base short and J 3 bases short, with 19 bases between. The CDR3 DNA reads TGCAGTGCTAGAGCCCTAGGGAAAAACGCGGACTACGAGCAGTACTTC. Amino acid sequence: CSARALGKNADYEQYF.

This chain uses TRBV7-3 with TRBJ2-2, with TRBD2 matching over 7 bases. From germline, CDR1 is SGHTA and CDR2 FQGTGA. Trimming removed 7 bases from V and 2 bases from J; junction bases left unmatched: 10. The CDR3 is made up of 16 amino acids. CDR3 sequence reads: CASTWYGGVNTGELFF. The DNA for the CDR3 is TGTGCCAGCACCTGGTATGGGGGGGTCAACACCGGGGAGCTGTTTTTT.

This clonotype was detected many times. The V and J genes are TRBV29-1 and TRBJ2-5, with unresolved D. The CDR3 loop spans 11 amino acids. V gave up 5 bases and J gave up 5 bases, with 9 bases separating them. Germline CDR1 and CDR2: SQVTM and ANQGSEA. CDR3: CSVSSGETQYF. Written as DNA, the CDR3 is TGCAGCGTTAGCTCTGGGGAGACCCAGTACTTC.

The table lists this clonotype with a count of one. The chain employs TRBV7-9 and TRBJ1-1; 9 bases fit TRBD1. From germline, CDR1 is SEHNR and CDR2 FQNEAQ (reference sequence). Germline trimming cut 7 bases from V and 1 base from J; bases unmatched to any gene: 7. This CDR3 contains 15 residues. The CDR3: CASTEYRGRNTEAFF. The CDR3 bases are TGTGCCAGCACGGAATACAGGGGGCGGAACACTGAAGCTTTCTTT.

In this sample, this clonotype turned up many times. The chain carries TRBV20-1 and TRBJ1-1, with D perhaps matching TRBD1 (5 bases). The CDR3 is made up of 11 amino acids. CDR1 and CDR2 (germline): DFQATT, SNEGSKA (reference sequence). CDR3 sequence reads: CIPQGNTEAFF. CDR3 coding DNA: TGCATCCCCCAGGGGAACACTGAAGCTTTCTTT.

The rearrangement links TRBV28 to TRBJ2-7, with TRBD2 matching 7 bases. The CDR3 runs 16 residues. Germline assignment: CDR1 MDHEN and CDR2 SYDVKM. With V trimmed by 1 base and J by 3 bases, 9 bases remained unmatched. This chain's CDR3 is CASSLFGASGLYEQYF. The CDR3, as DNA: TGTGCCAGCAGTTTATTTGGCGCTAGCGGACTCTACGAGCAGTACTTC.

This clonotype appeared a few times. The gene calls are TRBV12-3 or TRBV12-4 and TRBJ1-3; 7 nucleotides line up with TRBD1. The V segment lost 3 bases and the J segment 0 bases; nucleotides outside the gene matches: 14. This CDR3 region has 19 residues. CDR3 region: CASSFPRQGMASSGNTIYF. CDR3 DNA: TGTGCCAGCAGTTTCCCCAGACAGGGAATGGCCTCCTCTGGAAACACCATATATTTT.

This clonotype has a count of ten or more. The V gene is TRBV4-2, the J gene TRBJ2-3; TRBD1 matches 8 bases. Germline CDR1 and CDR2: LGHNA and YNFKEQ. V shed 7 bases and J 4 bases; nucleotides not matched to a gene: 7. The CDR3 is made up of 14 amino acids. CDR3 residues: CASNPGQAPDTQYF. The CDR3 coding sequence is TGTGCCAGCAATCCGGGACAGGCTCCAGATACGCAGTATTTT.